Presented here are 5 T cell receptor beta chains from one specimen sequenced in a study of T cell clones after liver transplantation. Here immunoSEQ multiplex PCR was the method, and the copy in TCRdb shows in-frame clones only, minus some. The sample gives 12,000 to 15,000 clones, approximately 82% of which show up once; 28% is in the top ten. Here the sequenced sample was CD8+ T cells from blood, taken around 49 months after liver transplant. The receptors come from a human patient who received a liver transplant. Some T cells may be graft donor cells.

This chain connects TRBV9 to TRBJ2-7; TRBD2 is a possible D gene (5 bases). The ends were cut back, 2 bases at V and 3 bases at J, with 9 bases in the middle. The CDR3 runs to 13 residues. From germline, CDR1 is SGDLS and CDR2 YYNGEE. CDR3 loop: CASSVSEGYEQYF. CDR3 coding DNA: TGTGCCAGCAGCGTTAGCGAGGGCTACGAGCAGTACTTC.

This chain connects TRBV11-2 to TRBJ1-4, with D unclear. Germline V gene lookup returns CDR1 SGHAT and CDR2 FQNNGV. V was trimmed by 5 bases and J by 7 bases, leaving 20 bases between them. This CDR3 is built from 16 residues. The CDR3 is CASSQPSSLSGEKLFF. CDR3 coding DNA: TGTGCCAGCAGCCAACCCTCGTCCCTCAGCGGTGAAAAACTGTTTTTT.

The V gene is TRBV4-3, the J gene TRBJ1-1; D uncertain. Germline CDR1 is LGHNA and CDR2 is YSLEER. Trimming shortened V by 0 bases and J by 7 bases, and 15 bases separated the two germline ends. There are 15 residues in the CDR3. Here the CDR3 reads CASSQDRGLLLEAFF. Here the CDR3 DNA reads TGCGCCAGCAGCCAAGATCGGGGTCTTCTACTTGAAGCTTTCTTT.

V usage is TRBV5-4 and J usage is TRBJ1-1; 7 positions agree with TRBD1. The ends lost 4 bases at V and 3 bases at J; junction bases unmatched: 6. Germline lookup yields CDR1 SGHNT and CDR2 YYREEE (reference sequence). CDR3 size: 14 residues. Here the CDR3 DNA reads TGTGCCAGCAGCAACGAGGGGGCCTACACTGAAGCTTTCTTT. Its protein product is CASSNEGAYTEAFF.

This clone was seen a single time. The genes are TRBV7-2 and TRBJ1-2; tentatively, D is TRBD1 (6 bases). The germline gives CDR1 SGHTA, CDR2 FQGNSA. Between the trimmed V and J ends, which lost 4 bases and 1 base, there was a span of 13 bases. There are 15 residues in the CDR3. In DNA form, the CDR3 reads TGTGCCAGCAGCTCGGGGGGGCAGTTTAACTATGGCTACACCTTC. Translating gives CASSSGGQFNYGYTF.